What follows describes a single T cell receptor beta chain. The sample is drawn from a study of blood T cell repertoires in COVID-19. Study details: Material from acute and convalescent COVID-19 was sourced from the United States, Italy and Spain. The cDNA or gDNA used as material had been derived from T cells, B-cell-depleted T cells, or PBMCs.

Source study methods: Estimated nucleated cell counts came from reference gene primer amplification. The protocol was immunoSEQ multiplex PCR, while the TCRdb copy is restricted to in-frame clones and leaves out a portion. V and J calls and clone size are as listed in that table; D and trimming were resolved from the DNA. The table has a few hundred thousand clones, about 90% seen once. Per germline, CDR1 SQVTM and CDR2 ANQGSEA. The CDR3 has 13 amino acids. The V end lost 3 bases, the J end lost 0 bases, and 8 bases lay between the germline ends. The rearrangement joins TRBV29-1 to TRBJ1-1; weak D call: TRBD1 (5 bases). The receptor comes from a woman between 18 and 30 years old who had recovered from COVID-19. Sequenced: peripheral blood. Here the CDR3 DNA reads TGCAGCGTTGAGGGGCAGTTGAACACTGAAGCTTTCTTT. Protein: CSVEGQLNTEAFF.